This T cell receptor (delta chain) was sequenced in a study of gamma-delta T cells after stem cell transplantation. Relative to its sample, this clone is medium-sized (0.01 to 0.1%). Different DNA sequences within this sample yield the same CDR3. The V and J ends lost 0 bases and 1 base, in that order; junction bases with no gene match: 13. Germline V gene sequence: CDR1 TVYSNPD, CDR2 GDNSRS (reference sequence). The CDR3 has 18 residues. TCRdb called clones from the RT-PCR reads again using CATT. The table lists some 1,700 delta-chain clones, 15% of them singletons. This chain connects TRDV3 to TRDJ1; 11 bases are a match to TRDD3. The sequencing sample was made of gamma-delta T cells. The sequence was obtained from a human donor. It is not recorded whose cells these are; they may come from a transplant donor. CDR3 in amino acids: CAFRGVGGYVHTTDKLIF. DNA of the CDR3: TGTGCCTTTAGGGGAGTTGGGGGATACGTCCATACCACCGATAAACTCATCTTT.